The clone carrying this TCR beta chain showed up many times. Its antigen remains unidentified. This specimen comes from a study of post-analysis software for immune sequencing data. Study-level results: Those with multiple sclerosis, the patient group, showed significantly lower normalized Chao1 diversity than controls. Strong co-clustering by F measure was evident for samples that had been prepared in the same batch.

TCR beta libraries were prepared from cDNA with unique molecular identifiers. T cells, roughly 1 to 10 million of them, yielded about half a million cDNA molecules. Each CDR3 protein is one row after TCRdb ran MiXCR on the PCR reads. This table holds 250,000 to 300,000 distinct CDR3 sequences, around 34% found once. The TCR was taken from a girl between 10 and 17 years old with multiple sclerosis. The sequencing input was blood.

This CDR3 reads CAISEGLAEETQYF. As DNA, the CDR3 is TGTGCCATCAGTGAGGGACTAGCTGAAGAGACCCAGTACTTC. The rearrangement uses TRBV10-3 and TRBJ2-5, with 8 bases matching TRBD2. The CDR3 sequence is 14 residues long. Germline values: CDR1 ENHRY, CDR2 SYGVKD. The trim removed 2 bases at V and 3 bases at J, leaving 2 bases unmatched.